This TCR beta chain was captured in a study of blood T cell repertoires in COVID-19. Overall study: Acute and convalescent COVID-19 specimens originated in the United States, Italy and Spain. The cDNA or gDNA used as material had been derived from T cells, B-cell-depleted T cells, or PBMCs.

Original data processing: By means of reference gene primer amplification, nucleated cell counts were estimated. This table comes from immunoSEQ multiplex PCR, and its TCRdb copy is limited to in-frame clones, with some not included. That table furnishes V, J and clone size, whereas the DNA furnished D and trimming. The sample yields about 170,000 clones, roughly 80% seen once. The CDR3 totals 14 residues. The V gene's germline CDR1 is LNHDA and CDR2 SQIVND (reference sequence). Unmatched junction bases numbered 4, after V lost 3 bases and J lost 4 bases. The sequenced sample consisted of peripheral blood. This receptor was identified in a man between 60 and 70 years old with acute or convalescent COVID-19. This chain connects TRBV19 to TRBJ2-3; 7 bases map to TRBD2. CDR3 residues: CASSIVGGADTQYF. CDR3 nucleotide sequence: TGTGCCAGTAGTATCGTGGGGGGGGCAGATACGCAGTATTTT.